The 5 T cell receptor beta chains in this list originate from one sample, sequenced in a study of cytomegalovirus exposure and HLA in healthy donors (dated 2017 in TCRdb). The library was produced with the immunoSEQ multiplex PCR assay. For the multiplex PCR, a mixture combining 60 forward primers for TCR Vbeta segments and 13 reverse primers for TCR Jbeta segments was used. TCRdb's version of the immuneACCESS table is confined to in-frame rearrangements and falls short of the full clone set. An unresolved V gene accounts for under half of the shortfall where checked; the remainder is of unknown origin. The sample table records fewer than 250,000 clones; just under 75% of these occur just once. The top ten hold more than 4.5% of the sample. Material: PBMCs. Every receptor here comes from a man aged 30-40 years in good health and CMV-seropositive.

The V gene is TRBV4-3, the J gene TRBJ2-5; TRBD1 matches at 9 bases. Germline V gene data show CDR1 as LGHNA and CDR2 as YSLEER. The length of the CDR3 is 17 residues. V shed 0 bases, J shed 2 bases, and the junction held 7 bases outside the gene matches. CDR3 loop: CASSQEARDRDQETQYF. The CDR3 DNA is TGCGCCAGCAGCCAAGAAGCAAGGGACAGGGATCAAGAGACCCAGTACTTC.

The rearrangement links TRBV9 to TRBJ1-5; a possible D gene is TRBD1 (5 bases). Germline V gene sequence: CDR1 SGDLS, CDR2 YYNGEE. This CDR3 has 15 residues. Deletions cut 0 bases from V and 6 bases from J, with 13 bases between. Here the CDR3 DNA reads TGTGCCAGCAGCGTAGGCGGATCGGGGGGTCAGCCCCAGCATTTT. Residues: CASSVGGSGGQPQHF.

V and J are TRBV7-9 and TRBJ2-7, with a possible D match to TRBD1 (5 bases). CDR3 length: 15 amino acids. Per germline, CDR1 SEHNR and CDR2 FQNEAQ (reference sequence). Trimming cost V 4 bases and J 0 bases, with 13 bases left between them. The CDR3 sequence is CASSSATENSYEQYF. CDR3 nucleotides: TGTGCCAGCAGCTCCGCGACAGAGAACTCCTACGAGCAGTACTTC.

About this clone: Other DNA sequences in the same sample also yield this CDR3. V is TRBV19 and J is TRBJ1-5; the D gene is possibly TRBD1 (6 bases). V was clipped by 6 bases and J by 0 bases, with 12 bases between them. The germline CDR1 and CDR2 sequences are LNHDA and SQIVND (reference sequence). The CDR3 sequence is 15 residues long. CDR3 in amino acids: CASRTTGYSNQPQHF. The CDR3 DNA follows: TGTGCCAGTAGAACGACAGGCTATAGCAATCAGCCCCAGCATTTT.

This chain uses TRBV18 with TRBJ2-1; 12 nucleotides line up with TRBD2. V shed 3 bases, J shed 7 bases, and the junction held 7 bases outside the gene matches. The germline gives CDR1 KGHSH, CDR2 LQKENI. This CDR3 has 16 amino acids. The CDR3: CASSPRLAGVENEQFF. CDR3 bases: TGTGCCAGCTCACCCAGACTAGCGGGAGTTGAGAATGAGCAGTTCTTC.